A single sample gave rise to the 4 T cell receptor beta chains below, sequenced in a study of blood T cells in healthy people across ages. Then a second PCR, running about 7 to 11 cycles, was carried out with a sample-barcoded 5' primer and a J-beta primer mix. Via MiXCR, TCRdb re-called the 5' RACE reads, giving one row per CDR3 protein. The sample carries 550,000 to 650,000 distinct CDR3 sequences, roughly a quarter recorded once. These same data were also listed under a study on T cells of mothers and their children.

Material for sequencing was blood. The receptors were gathered from a boy younger than 10 in good health.

The rearrangement links TRBV5-1 to TRBJ2-1, with TRBD2 matching over 10 bases. Germline V gene sequence: CDR1 SGHRS, CDR2 YFSETQ. The CDR3 has 16 amino acids. The V segment lost 1 base and the J segment 4 bases; nucleotides outside the gene matches: 5. CDR3 loop: CASSLLAGAVYNEQFF. In DNA form, the CDR3 reads TGCGCCAGCAGCTTGCTAGCGGGAGCCGTTTACAATGAGCAGTTCTTC.

There are a few counts of this clonotype. The genes are TRBV20-1 and TRBJ2-1; 14 bases map to TRBD2. Per germline, CDR1 DFQATT and CDR2 SNEGSKA (reference sequence). V shed 6 bases, J shed 8 bases, and the junction held 6 bases outside the gene matches. The CDR3 is 14 residues long. The CDR3 is CSASGTSGRYEQFF. The DNA for the CDR3 is TGCAGTGCAAGCGGGACTAGCGGGAGATATGAGCAGTTCTTC.

The V call is TRBV29-1, the J call TRBJ1-1; 10 bases are shared with TRBD1. V lost 6 bases and J lost 5; bases outside the gene matches: 3. The CDR3 is 12 amino acids. Looked up from germline, CDR1 is SQVTM and CDR2 is ANQGSEA. The CDR3 sequence: CSVDRGSTEAFF. The CDR3 DNA follows: TGCAGCGTGGACAGGGGGTCGACTGAAGCTTTCTTT.

The V and J genes are TRBV7-9 and TRBJ2-7; the D gene is possibly TRBD2 (7 bases). V lost 0 bases, J lost 0 bases, and 12 bases lay in between. The CDR3 length is 16 residues. The germline CDR1 and CDR2 sequences are SEHNR and FQNEAQ (reference sequence). CDR3 in amino acids: CASSLASGGSSYEQYF. The DNA of the CDR3 is TGTGCCAGCAGCTTAGCGTCGGGGGGCAGCTCCTACGAGCAGTACTTC.